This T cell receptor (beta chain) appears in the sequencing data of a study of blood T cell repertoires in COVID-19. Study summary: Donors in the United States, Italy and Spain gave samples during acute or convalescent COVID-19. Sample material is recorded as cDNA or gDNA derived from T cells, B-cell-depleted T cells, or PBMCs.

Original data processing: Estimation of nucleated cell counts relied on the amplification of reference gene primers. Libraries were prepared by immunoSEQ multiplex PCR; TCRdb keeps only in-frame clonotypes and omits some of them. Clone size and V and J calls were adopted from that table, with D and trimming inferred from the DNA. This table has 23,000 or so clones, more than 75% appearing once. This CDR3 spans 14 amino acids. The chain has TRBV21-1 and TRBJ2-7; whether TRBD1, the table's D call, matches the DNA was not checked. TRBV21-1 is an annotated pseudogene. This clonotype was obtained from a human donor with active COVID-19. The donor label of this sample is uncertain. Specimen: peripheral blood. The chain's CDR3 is CARTDRGRSYEQYF. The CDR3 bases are TGTGCCAGGACGGACAGGGGCCGGTCGTACGAGCAGTACTTC.